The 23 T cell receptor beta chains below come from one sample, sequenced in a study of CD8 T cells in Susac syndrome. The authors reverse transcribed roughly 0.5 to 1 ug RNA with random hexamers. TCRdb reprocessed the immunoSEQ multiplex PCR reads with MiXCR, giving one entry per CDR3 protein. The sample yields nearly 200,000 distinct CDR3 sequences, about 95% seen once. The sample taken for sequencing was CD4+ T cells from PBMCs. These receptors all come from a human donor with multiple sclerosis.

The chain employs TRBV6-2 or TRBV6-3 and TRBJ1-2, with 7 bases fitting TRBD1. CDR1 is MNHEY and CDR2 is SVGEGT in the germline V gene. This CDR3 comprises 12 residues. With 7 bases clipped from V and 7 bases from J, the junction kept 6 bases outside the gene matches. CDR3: CASTQGGAGYTF. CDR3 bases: TGTGCCAGCACCCAGGGGGGGGCTGGCTACACCTTC.

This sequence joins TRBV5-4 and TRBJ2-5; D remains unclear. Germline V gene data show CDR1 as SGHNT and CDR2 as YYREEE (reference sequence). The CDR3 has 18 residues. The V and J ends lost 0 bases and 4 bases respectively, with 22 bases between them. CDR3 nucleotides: TGTGCCAGCAGCTTGGGGACGTTGTTTGGGGAAGAGGCAGAGACCCAGTACTTC. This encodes CASSLGTLFGEEAETQYF.

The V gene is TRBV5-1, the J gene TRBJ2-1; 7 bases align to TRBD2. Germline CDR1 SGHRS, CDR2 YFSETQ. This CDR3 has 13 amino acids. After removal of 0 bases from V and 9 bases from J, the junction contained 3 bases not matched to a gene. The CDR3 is CASSLAGEGEQFF. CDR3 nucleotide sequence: TGCGCCAGCAGCTTGGCCGGGGAGGGTGAGCAGTTCTTC.

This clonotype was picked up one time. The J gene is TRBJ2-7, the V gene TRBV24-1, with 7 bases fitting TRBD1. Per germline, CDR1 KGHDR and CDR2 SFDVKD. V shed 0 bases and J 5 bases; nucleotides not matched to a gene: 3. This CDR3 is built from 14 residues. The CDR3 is CATSDLGTGDEQYF. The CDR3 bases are TGTGCCACCAGTGATTTGGGAACAGGGGACGAGCAGTACTTC.

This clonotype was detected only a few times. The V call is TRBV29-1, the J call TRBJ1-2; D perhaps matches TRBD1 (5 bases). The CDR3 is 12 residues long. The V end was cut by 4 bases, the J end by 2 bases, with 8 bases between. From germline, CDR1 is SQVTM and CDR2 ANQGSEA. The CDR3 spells CSVVRGNYGYTF. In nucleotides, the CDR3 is TGCAGCGTTGTTAGGGGCAACTATGGCTACACCTTC.

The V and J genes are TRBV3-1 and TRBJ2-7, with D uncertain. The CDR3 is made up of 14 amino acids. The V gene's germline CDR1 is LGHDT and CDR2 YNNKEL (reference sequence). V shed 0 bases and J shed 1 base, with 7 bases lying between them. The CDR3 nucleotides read TGTGCCAGCAGCCAAGATTTTGATTCCTACGAGCAGTACTTC. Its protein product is CASSQDFDSYEQYF.

CDR3 sequence reads: CASSFGGSSTDTQYF. The CDR3 DNA follows: TGTGCCAGCAGTTTTGGGGGAAGTAGCACAGATACGCAGTATTTT. The chain recombines TRBV27 with TRBJ2-3; D may match TRBD1 or TRBD2 (5 bases each). The CDR3 totals 15 residues. Trimming shortened V by 3 bases and J by 0 bases, and 10 bases separated the two germline ends. CDR1 and CDR2 from the germline V gene are MNHEY and SMNVEV (reference sequence).

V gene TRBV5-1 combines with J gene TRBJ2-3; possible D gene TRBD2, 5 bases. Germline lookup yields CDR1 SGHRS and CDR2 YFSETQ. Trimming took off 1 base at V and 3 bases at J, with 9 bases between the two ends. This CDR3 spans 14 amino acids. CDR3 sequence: CASSLTSTTDTQYF. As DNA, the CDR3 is TGCGCCAGCAGCTTGACTAGTACGACAGATACGCAGTATTTT.

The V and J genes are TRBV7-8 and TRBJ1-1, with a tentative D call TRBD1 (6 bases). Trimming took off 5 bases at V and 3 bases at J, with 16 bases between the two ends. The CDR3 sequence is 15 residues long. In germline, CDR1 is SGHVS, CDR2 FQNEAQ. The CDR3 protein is CASSPRRGAHTEAFF. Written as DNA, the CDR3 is TGTGCCAGCAGCCCCCGAAGGGGGGCACACACTGAAGCTTTCTTT.

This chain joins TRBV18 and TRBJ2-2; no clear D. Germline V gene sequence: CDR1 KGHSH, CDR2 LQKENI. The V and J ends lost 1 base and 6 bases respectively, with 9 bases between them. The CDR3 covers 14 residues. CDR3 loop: CASSPRSSPGELFF. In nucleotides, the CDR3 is TGTGCCAGCTCACCACGGAGTTCTCCCGGGGAGCTGTTTTTT.

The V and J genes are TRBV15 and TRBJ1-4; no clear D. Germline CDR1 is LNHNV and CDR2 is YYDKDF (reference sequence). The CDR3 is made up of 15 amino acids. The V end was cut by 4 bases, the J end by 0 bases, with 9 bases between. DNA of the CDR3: TGTGCCACCAGCACCAGCGGGGCAACTAATGAAAAACTGTTTTTT. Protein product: CATSTSGATNEKLFF.

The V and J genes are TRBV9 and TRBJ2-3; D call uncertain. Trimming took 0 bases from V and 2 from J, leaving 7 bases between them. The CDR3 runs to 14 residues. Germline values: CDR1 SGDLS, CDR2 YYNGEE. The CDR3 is CASSVAPHTDTQYF. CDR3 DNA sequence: TGTGCCAGCAGCGTAGCTCCACACACAGATACGCAGTATTTT.

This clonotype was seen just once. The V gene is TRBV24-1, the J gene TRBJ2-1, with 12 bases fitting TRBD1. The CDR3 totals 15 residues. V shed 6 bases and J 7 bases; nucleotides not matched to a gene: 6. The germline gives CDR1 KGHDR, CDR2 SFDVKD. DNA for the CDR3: TGTGCCACCAGTTCGGGACAGGGGGCTCAGAATGAGCAGTTCTTC. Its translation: CATSSGQGAQNEQFF.

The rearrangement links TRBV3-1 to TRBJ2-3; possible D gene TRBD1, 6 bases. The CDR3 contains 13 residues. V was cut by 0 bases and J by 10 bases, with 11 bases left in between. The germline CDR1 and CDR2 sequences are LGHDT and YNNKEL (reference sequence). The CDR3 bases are TGTGCCAGCAGCCAAGACACAGGGCGGTCGCAGTATTTT. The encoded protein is CASSQDTGRSQYF.

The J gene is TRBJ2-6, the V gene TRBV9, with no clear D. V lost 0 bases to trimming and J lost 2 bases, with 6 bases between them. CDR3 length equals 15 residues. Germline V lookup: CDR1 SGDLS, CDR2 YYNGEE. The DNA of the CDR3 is TGTGCCAGCAGCGTAGACCCAACTGGGGCCAACGTCCTGACTTTC. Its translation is CASSVDPTGANVLTF.

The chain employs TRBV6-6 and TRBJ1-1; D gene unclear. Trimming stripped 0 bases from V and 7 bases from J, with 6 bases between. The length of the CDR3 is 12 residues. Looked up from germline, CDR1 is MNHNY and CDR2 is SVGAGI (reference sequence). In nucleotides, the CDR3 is TGTGCCAGCAGTTACTCTGCTGATGAAGCTTTCTTT. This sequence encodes CASSYSADEAFF.

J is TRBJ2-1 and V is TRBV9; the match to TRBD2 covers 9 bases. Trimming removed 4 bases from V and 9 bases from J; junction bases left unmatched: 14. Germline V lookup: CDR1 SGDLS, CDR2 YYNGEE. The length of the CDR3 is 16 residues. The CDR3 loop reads CASSPLWREGPREQFF. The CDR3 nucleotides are TGTGCCAGCAGCCCCCTTTGGCGGGAGGGCCCTCGTGAGCAGTTCTTC. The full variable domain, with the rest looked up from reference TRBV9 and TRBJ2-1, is DSGVTQTPKHLITATGQRVTLRCSPRSGDLSVYWYQQSLDQGLQFLIQYYNGEERAKGNILERFSAQQFPDLHSELNLSSLELGDSALYFCASSPLWREGPREQFFGPGTRLTVL.

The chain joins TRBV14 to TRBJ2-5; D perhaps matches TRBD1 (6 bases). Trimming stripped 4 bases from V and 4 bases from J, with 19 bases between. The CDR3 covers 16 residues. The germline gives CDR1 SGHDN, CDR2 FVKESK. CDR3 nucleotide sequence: TGTGCCAGCAGCCTTTCCTCTTACAGGGCGGGAGAGACCCAGTACTTC. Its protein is CASSLSSYRAGETQYF.

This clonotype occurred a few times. The CDR3 nucleotides read TGTGCCACCATCCCCGGCCACGAGCAGTACTTC. Amino acids: CATIPGHEQYF. The rearrangement joins TRBV24-1 to TRBJ2-7; unclear D gene. V lost 8 bases and J lost 5, with 9 bases in between. The CDR3 spans 11 residues. Germline CDR1 is KGHDR and CDR2 is SFDVKD.

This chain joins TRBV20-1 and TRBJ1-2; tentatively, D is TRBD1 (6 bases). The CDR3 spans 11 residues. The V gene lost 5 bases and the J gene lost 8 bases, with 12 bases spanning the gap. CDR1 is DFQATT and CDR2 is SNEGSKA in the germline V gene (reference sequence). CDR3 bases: TGCAGTGCTCGGGACATTGCAGGCTACACCTTC. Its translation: CSARDIAGYTF.

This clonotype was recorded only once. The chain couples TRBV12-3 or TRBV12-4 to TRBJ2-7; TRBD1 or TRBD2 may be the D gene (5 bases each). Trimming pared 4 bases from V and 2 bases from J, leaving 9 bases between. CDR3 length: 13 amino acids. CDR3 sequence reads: CASSYGGAYEQYF. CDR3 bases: TGTGCCAGCAGTTATGGGGGAGCCTACGAGCAGTACTTC.

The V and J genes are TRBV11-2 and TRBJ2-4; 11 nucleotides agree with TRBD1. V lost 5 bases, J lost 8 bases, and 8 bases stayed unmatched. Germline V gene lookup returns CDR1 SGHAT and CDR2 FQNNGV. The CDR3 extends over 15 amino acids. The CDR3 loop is CASSLGTGGRDIQYF. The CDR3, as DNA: TGTGCCAGCAGCCTAGGGACAGGGGGTAGAGACATTCAGTACTTC.

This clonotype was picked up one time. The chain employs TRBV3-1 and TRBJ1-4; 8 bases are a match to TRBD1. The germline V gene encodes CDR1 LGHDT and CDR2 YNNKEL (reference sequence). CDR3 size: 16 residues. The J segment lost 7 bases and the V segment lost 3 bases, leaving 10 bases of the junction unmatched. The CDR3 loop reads CASSHLDRGGVEKLFF. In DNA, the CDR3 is TGTGCCAGCAGCCACCTCGACAGGGGCGGCGTTGAAAAACTGTTTTTT.